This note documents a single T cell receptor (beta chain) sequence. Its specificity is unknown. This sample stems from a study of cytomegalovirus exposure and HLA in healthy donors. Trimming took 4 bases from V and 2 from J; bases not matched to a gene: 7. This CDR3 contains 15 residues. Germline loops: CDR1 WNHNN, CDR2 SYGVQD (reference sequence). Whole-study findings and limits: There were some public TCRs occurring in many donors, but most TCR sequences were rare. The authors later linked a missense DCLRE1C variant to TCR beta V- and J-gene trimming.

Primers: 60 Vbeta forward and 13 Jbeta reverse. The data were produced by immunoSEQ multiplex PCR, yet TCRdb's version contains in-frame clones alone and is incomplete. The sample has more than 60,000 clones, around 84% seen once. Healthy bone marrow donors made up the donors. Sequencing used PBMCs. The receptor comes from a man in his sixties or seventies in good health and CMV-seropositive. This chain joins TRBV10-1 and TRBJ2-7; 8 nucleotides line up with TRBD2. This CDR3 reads CASSGDSGDPYEQYF. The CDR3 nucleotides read TGCGCCAGCAGTGGTGATAGCGGGGACCCCTACGAGCAGTACTTC.